The present entry profiles one T cell receptor (beta chain) with its context. In the original processing: Amplified reference gene primers provided the basis for estimating nucleated cell counts. Clones were read by immunoSEQ multiplex PCR, and TCRdb kept only the in-frame ones, dropping some. V, J and clone size were drawn from that table, and D and trimming were deduced from the DNA. The sample contains roughly 230,000 clones, approximately 80% of which appear only once. The source of the sample is a study of blood T cell repertoires in COVID-19. The sequenced sample was peripheral blood. This clonotype was obtained from a woman in her fifties or sixties with acute or convalescent COVID-19.

CDR3 nucleotide sequence: TGTGCTAGTGGTTTGCCACGGTACGATTTAGCGGATAGCACAGATACGCAGTATTTT. This sequence encodes CASGLPRYDLADSTDTQYF. The chain uses TRBV12-5 and TRBJ2-3; the D gene is possibly TRBD2 (6 bases). The CDR3 length is 19 residues. The germline CDR1 and CDR2 sequences are LGHNT and FRNRAP. V was shortened by 2 bases and J by 0 bases, with 21 bases between the two germline ends. The full variable domain, its missing parts supplied by reference TRBV12-5 and TRBJ2-3, is DARVTQTPRHKVTEMGQEVTMRCQPILGHNTVFWYRQTMMQGLELLAYFRNRAPLDDSGMPKDRFSAEMPDATLATLKIQPSEPRDSAVYFCASGLPRYDLADSTDTQYFGPGTRLTVL.